This entry lists 27 T cell receptor beta chains sequenced from one sample in a study of blood T cell repertoires in COVID-19. TCRdb's copy holds only in-frame clones and misses some; the assay was immunoSEQ multiplex PCR. This repertoire shows 200,000 to 300,000 clones, 65% to 85% found once; its top ten account for around 30%. The sequenced sample was peripheral blood. These receptors were obtained from a man in his forties with acute or convalescent COVID-19.

This rearrangement joins TRBV5-1 to TRBJ2-5; TRBD2 matches at 7 bases. V lost 0 bases to trimming and J lost 5 bases; unmatched junction nucleotides: 7. The CDR3 has 15 residues. The germline gives CDR1 SGHRS, CDR2 YFSETQ. CDR3 nucleotide sequence: TGCGCCAGCAGCTTGGCAGCGGGAAACGGGGAGACCCAGTACTTC. Translating it yields CASSLAAGNGETQYF.

This chain joins TRBV4-2 and TRBJ2-7; 7 positions agree with TRBD1. Germline CDR1 reads LGHNA; CDR2 reads YNFKEQ. V shed 4 bases, J shed 6 bases, and the junction held 9 bases outside the gene matches. This CDR3 is built from 14 residues. The CDR3 DNA sequence: TGTGCCAGCAGCCGGACAGGTCGGTCTATCGAGCAGTACTTC. Amino acid sequence: CASSRTGRSIEQYF.

The rearrangement links TRBV6-6 to TRBJ1-1; possibly TRBD1 for D (6 bases). CDR1 MNHNY and CDR2 SVGAGI come from the germline V gene (reference sequence). The CDR3 contains 14 residues. V lost 0 bases to trimming and J lost 1 base, with 6 bases between them. CDR3 amino acids: CASSYSGGNTEAFF. Written as DNA, the CDR3 is TGTGCCAGCAGTTACTCAGGGGGGAACACTGAAGCTTTCTTT.

This sequence joins TRBV11-3 and TRBJ1-1, with 7 positions matching TRBD1. The germline CDR1 and CDR2 sequences are SGHNT and YENEEA. There are 14 residues in the CDR3. With 4 bases clipped from V and 0 bases from J, the junction kept 2 bases outside the gene matches. The DNA for the CDR3 is TGTGCCAGCAGCTCCGGACAGGTGAACACTGAAGCTTTCTTT. Protein sequence: CASSSGQVNTEAFF.

The chain recombines TRBV12-3 or TRBV12-4 with TRBJ1-5, with D uncertain. Trimming removed 2 bases from V and 6 bases from J, with 8 bases in between. The CDR3 is 13 amino acids. The chain's CDR3 is CASSLIGSQPQHF. CDR3 nucleotide sequence: TGTGCCAGCAGTTTAATAGGGAGTCAGCCCCAGCATTTT.

The chain is built from TRBV7-8 and TRBJ2-1; D may be TRBD2 (5 bases). The germline V gene encodes CDR1 SGHVS and CDR2 FQNEAQ. The CDR3 covers 12 residues. V lost 4 bases to trimming and J lost 8 bases, with 9 bases between them. The CDR3 spells CASSSRGYEQFF. CDR3 nucleotides: TGTGCCAGCAGCTCCCGGGGTTATGAGCAGTTCTTC.

The chain is built from TRBV7-9 and TRBJ2-3, with 8 bases matching TRBD1. The J segment lost 5 bases and the V segment lost 1 base, leaving 8 bases of the junction unmatched. This CDR3 is built from 16 residues. The germline gives CDR1 SEHNR, CDR2 FQNEAQ (reference sequence). CDR3 amino acids: CASSLDARGREDTQYF. CDR3 sequence (DNA): TGTGCCAGCAGCTTAGATGCCAGGGGGCGCGAAGATACGCAGTATTTT.

The chain employs TRBV12-3 or TRBV12-4 and TRBJ1-1; a weak D match, TRBD1 (6 bases). The CDR3 totals 13 residues. V gave up 2 bases and J gave up 4 bases, with 8 bases separating them. For the CDR3, the DNA is TGTGCCAGCAGTTTACAGGGGAGCACTGAAGCTTTCTTT. Its protein product is CASSLQGSTEAFF.

The CDR3 nucleotides read TGTGCCAGCAGTTTGTTGCGGGAGTTGAGCATTCAGTACTTC. This gives the protein CASSLLRELSIQYF. The genes are TRBV27 and TRBJ2-4; TRBD2 matches at 7 bases. This CDR3 has 14 amino acids. The germline CDR1 and CDR2 sequences are MNHEY and SMNVEV (reference sequence). Germline trimming cut 3 bases from V and 9 bases from J; bases unmatched to any gene: 8.

This chain uses TRBV4-1 with TRBJ2-7; TRBD2 agrees at 9 bases. Germline CDR1 MGHRA, CDR2 YSYEKL. The CDR3 has 15 residues. V was pared by 1 base and J by 4 bases, with 5 bases of the junction left unmatched. Here the CDR3 reads CASSQASSGIYEQYF. The CDR3, as DNA: TGCGCCAGCAGCCAAGCGTCTAGCGGGATTTACGAGCAGTACTTC.

V gene TRBV5-1 combines with J gene TRBJ1-1; a possible D gene is TRBD1 (5 bases). The germline CDR1 and CDR2 sequences are SGHRS and YFSETQ. The ends were cut back, 0 bases at V and 3 bases at J, with 9 bases in the middle. This CDR3 has 14 amino acids. CDR3: CASSLVGGDTEAFF. The CDR3 region has the DNA TGCGCCAGCAGCTTGGTAGGAGGGGACACTGAAGCTTTCTTT.

The chain has TRBV25-1 and TRBJ2-7, with D possibly being TRBD2 (6 bases). Germline V CDR1 and CDR2: MGHDK, SYGVNS. V shed 5 bases and J shed 2 bases, with 16 bases lying between them. This CDR3 is 15 amino acids long. CDR3 nucleotides: TGTGCCAGCAGTCCCCCCGGGACTTTAGCCTACGAGCAGTACTTC. This gives the protein CASSPPGTLAYEQYF.

This chain joins TRBV28 and TRBJ2-5; tentatively, D is TRBD2 (6 bases). Germline V gene sequence: CDR1 MDHEN, CDR2 SYDVKM. This CDR3 contains 14 residues. V lost 3 bases, J lost 2 bases, and 10 bases lay in between. CDR3: CASSFWREQETQYF. The DNA for the CDR3 is TGTGCCAGCAGTTTTTGGCGGGAACAAGAGACCCAGTACTTC.

The V call is TRBV19, the J call TRBJ2-2; D ambiguous. The CDR3 spans 14 residues. Trimming took off 5 bases at V and 8 bases at J, with 15 bases between the two ends. Germline CDR1 reads LNHDA; CDR2 reads SQIVND (reference sequence). CDR3 in amino acids: CASSPLAGRGELFF. The CDR3 DNA follows: TGTGCCAGTAGTCCCTTAGCCGGTAGGGGGGAGCTGTTTTTT.

The chain links TRBV15 to TRBJ2-7; 9 positions agree with TRBD1. This CDR3 spans 14 amino acids. V lost 4 bases and J lost 5; bases outside the gene matches: 6. Germline values: CDR1 LNHNV, CDR2 YYDKDF (reference sequence). The CDR3 DNA reads TGTGCCACCAGCACCCGGGACAGGGTCAACGAGCAGTACTTC. Its protein is CATSTRDRVNEQYF.

This clone was detected only once. The chain uses TRBV14 and TRBJ2-5; 9 nucleotides match TRBD1. CDR3 length equals 13 residues. From germline, CDR1 is SGHDN and CDR2 FVKESK. The ends lost 4 bases at V and 3 bases at J; junction bases unmatched: 0. Here the CDR3 reads CASSRDREETQYF. For the CDR3, the DNA is TGTGCCAGCAGCCGGGACAGGGAAGAGACCCAGTACTTC.

CDR3 loop: CARHLNDRIDCNQPQHF. CDR3 sequence (DNA): TGTGCCAGACACCTCAACGACCGGATCGACTGCAATCAGCCCCAGCATTTT. The chain couples TRBV19 to TRBJ1-5, with unresolved D. The germline V gene has CDR1 LNHDA and CDR2 SQIVND (reference sequence). The V end was cut by 9 bases, the J end by 2 bases, with 23 bases between. The CDR3 has 17 residues.

The rearrangement uses TRBV6-5 and TRBJ1-4; no clear D. Trimming stripped 0 bases from V and 5 bases from J, with 10 bases between. The germline V gene encodes CDR1 MNHEY and CDR2 SVGAGI. There are 15 residues in the CDR3. CDR3 bases: TGTGCCAGCAGTTACTCGGGCAGAGAAAATGAAAAACTGTTTTTT. It specifies CASSYSGRENEKLFF.

The chain employs TRBV5-1 and TRBJ2-3, with TRBD2 matching over 8 bases. From germline, CDR1 is SGHRS and CDR2 YFSETQ. The CDR3 covers 15 residues. Losses at the gene ends were 0 bases for V and 5 bases for J; bases not matched to a gene: 5. This CDR3 is CASSLDGSGGDTQYF. The CDR3 DNA follows: TGCGCCAGCAGCTTGGACGGGAGCGGGGGAGATACGCAGTATTTT.

With regard to this clone: This specimen includes other DNA sequences encoding the same CDR3. The chain employs TRBV6-6 and TRBJ2-3, with TRBD2 matching over 7 bases. This CDR3 has 16 amino acids. J was trimmed by 3 bases and V by 1 base; bases with no gene match: 7. CDR1 and CDR2 (germline): MNHNY, SVGAGI (reference sequence). For the CDR3, the DNA is TGTGCCAGCAGTTACTGGGGCGGGAGCGGAACAGATACGCAGTATTTT. Amino acids: CASSYWGGSGTDTQYF.

This chain joins TRBV6-6 and TRBJ1-5, with TRBD1 matching 7 bases. V dropped 6 bases and J dropped 7; count of bases not matched to a gene: 6. The CDR3 runs 13 residues. Germline CDR1 reads MNHNY; CDR2 reads SVGAGI (reference sequence). For the CDR3, the DNA is TGTGCCAGCAGCTTCGACAGGGACCAGCCCCAGCATTTT. Amino acid sequence: CASSFDRDQPQHF.

V usage is TRBV3-1 (or the pseudogene TRBV3-2) and J usage is TRBJ1-2; no firm D call. Deletions cut 1 base from V and 2 bases from J, with 8 bases between. Germline CDR1 LGHDT, CDR2 YNNKEL (reference sequence). There are 14 residues in the CDR3. The CDR3 nucleotides are TGTGCCAGCAGCCAAGCGGGGATCAACTATGGCTACACCTTC. Translated, it gives CASSQAGINYGYTF.

The chain has TRBV27 and TRBJ1-1; no clear D gene. V was cut by 4 bases and J by 3 bases, with 9 bases left in between. There are 13 residues in the CDR3. Germline V gives CDR1 MNHEY, CDR2 SMNVEV (reference sequence). CDR3 protein: CASSWVRDTEAFF. CDR3 nucleotide sequence: TGTGCCAGCAGTTGGGTGAGGGACACTGAAGCTTTCTTT.

The chain combines TRBV27 with TRBJ1-1; possibly TRBD1 for D (5 bases). The V and J ends lost 1 base and 1 base respectively, with 16 bases between them. The CDR3 sequence is 17 residues long. The germline gives CDR1 MNHEY, CDR2 SMNVEV (reference sequence). The CDR3 loop is CASSLLGGNGRNTEAFF. The DNA of the CDR3 is TGTGCCAGCAGTTTATTGGGGGGTAACGGGAGGAACACTGAAGCTTTCTTT.

The genes are TRBV2 and TRBJ2-7; tentative D call: TRBD1 (5 bases). This CDR3 spans 14 amino acids. Germline assignment: CDR1 SNHLY and CDR2 FYNNEI. V dropped 2 bases and J dropped 5 bases, with 13 bases sitting between them. The CDR3 spells CASSELGAVDEQYF. The CDR3 DNA reads as TGTGCCAGCAGTGAATTAGGGGCGGTGGACGAGCAGTACTTC.

The chain links TRBV9 to TRBJ1-3, with no clear D. Trimming left V 6 bases short and J 2 bases short, with 12 bases between. CDR3 length: 14 residues. The germline V gene has CDR1 SGDLS and CDR2 YYNGEE. CDR3 in DNA: TGTGCCAGCAACTTAGGAGGGCCTGGAAACACCATATATTTT. Residues: CASNLGGPGNTIYF.

This chain connects TRBV19 to TRBJ2-7, with TRBD2 matching over 10 bases. Germline V CDR1 and CDR2: LNHDA, SQIVND (reference sequence). This CDR3 has 15 amino acids. V trimming: 3 bases; J trimming: 0 bases; junction bases outside the gene matches: 2. This CDR3 is CASSIGLADSYEQYF. DNA for the CDR3: TGTGCCAGTAGTATCGGACTAGCGGACTCCTACGAGCAGTACTTC.